The rows below give T cell receptor beta chains drawn from one sample of a study of response to subunit inactivated influenza vaccine. Each CDR3 protein is one row after TCRdb ran MiXCR on the RT-PCR reads. The table records about 570,000 distinct CDR3 sequences, 11% of them present only once. These data were also filed under a second study, of T cells expressing NK-cell markers.

The material was PBMCs from blood, obtained on the day of vaccination. Every receptor here comes from a man over 45 who received an inactivated influenza vaccine. Each CDR3 is given with its conserved first and last residue. D genes are given only for firm matches. Some rows have no size entry. The others give once, few or many, or a class for an expanded clone.

d_call,clone_size,v_call,j_call,cdr3_nt,cdr3_aa
NA,few,TRBV7-8,TRBJ2-3,TGTGCCAGCAGCCCAGGACCAAGGGCATATACAGATACGCAGTATTTT,CASSPGPRAYTDTQYF
TRBD1,NA,TRBV5-4,TRBJ2-3,TGTGCCAGCAGCCACGGACAGGACAGGCCCACAGATACGCAGTATTTT,CASSHGQDRPTDTQYF
TRBD2,NA,TRBV7-9,TRBJ2-2,TGTGCCAGCAGCCCCACCCCGCTAGCGGGAGCCGGGGAGCTGTTTTTT,CASSPTPLAGAGELFF
NA,few,TRBV7-2,TRBJ2-7,TGTGCCAGCAGCTTGACGCAGGACTACGAGCAGTACTTC,CASSLTQDYEQYF
NA,few,TRBV12-3/TRBV12-4,TRBJ2-1,TGTGCCAGCAGCACCCAACGACTAGTGAGGAACAATCCTGAGCAGTTCTTC,CASSTQRLVRNNPEQFF
NA,many,TRBV4-3,TRBJ1-4,TGCGCCAGCAGCCAGTACAGGGCTACTAATGAAAAACTGTTTTTT,CASSQYRATNEKLFF
NA,few,TRBV3-1,TRBJ1-2,TGTGCCAGCAGCCGTGGGGGACACCTTTACTACACCTTC,CASSRGGHLYYTF
TRBD1,NA,TRBV20-1,TRBJ1-5,TGCAGTGCTAGCCGGACAGGGTACAATCAGCCCCAGCATTTT,CSASRTGYNQPQHF
NA,NA,TRBV5-6,TRBJ1-1,TGTGCCAGCAGCTTGGTGGTTACTGAAGCTTTCTTT,CASSLVVTEAFF
NA,NA,TRBV20-1,TRBJ2-7,TGCAGTGTGCGGGGAGACGGGTACGAGCAGTACTTC,CSVRGDGYEQYF
NA,NA,TRBV6-2/TRBV6-3,TRBJ1-1,TGTGCCAGCAGTTACTCGGTAGTTGAAGCTTTCTTT,CASSYSVVEAFF
TRBD2,few,TRBV2,TRBJ2-1,TGTGCCAGCAGTTCCCGACCTAGCGGACCTTACAATGAGCAGTTCTTC,CASSSRPSGPYNEQFF
NA,few,TRBV12-3/TRBV12-4,TRBJ2-1,TGTGCCAGCAGCCCACTGGGGGAGCAGTTCTTC,CASSPLGEQFF
TRBD2,NA,TRBV7-3,TRBJ2-1,TGTGCCAGCAGCCCCCAACCGGGAGGGCTTTACAATGAGCAGTTCTTC,CASSPQPGGLYNEQFF
NA,few,TRBV5-1,TRBJ2-2,TGCGCCAGCAGCACCGGAGGGGCATCCTTTTACACCGGGGAGCTGTTTTTT,CASSTGGASFYTGELFF
NA,few,TRBV30,TRBJ1-5,TGTGCCTGGAGTGTTGCGGGGATCCAGCCCCAGCATTTT,CAWSVAGIQPQHF
NA,NA,TRBV20-1,TRBJ2-5,TGCAGTGCCCCGTCAGGTTGGGAGACCCAGTACTTC,CSAPSGWETQYF
TRBD1,many,TRBV7-9,TRBJ1-1,TGTGCCAGCAGCCAGGGGGCGAACACTGAAGCTTTCTTT,CASSQGANTEAFF
NA,NA,TRBV12-3/TRBV12-4,TRBJ2-2,TGTGCCAGCAGTTTGCCCGGACCCATCAACACCGGGGAGCTGTTTTTT,CASSLPGPINTGELFF
TRBD2,few,TRBV5-1,TRBJ2-3,TGCGCCAGCAGCGCCGCCGGGACTAGCGGGAGGGCTATGGAAACAGATACGCAGTATTTT,CASSAAGTSGRAMETDTQYF
NA,few,TRBV10-3,TRBJ2-5,TGTGCCATCAGTGAGTCGCAGTGGGAGACCCAGTACTTC,CAISESQWETQYF
NA,NA,TRBV7-9,TRBJ2-5,TGTGCCAGCAGTCTCGACACTCATGAGACCCAGTACTTC,CASSLDTHETQYF
NA,NA,TRBV6-2/TRBV6-3,TRBJ1-6,TGTGCCAGCAGTCAACAGGGTAAAGCTTCACCCCTCCACTTT,CASSQQGKASPLHF
NA,many,TRBV5-1,TRBJ2-1,TGTGCCAGCAGTTTCGACAGTTACAATGAGCAGTTCTTC,CASSFDSYNEQFF
NA,few,TRBV2,TRBJ2-5,TGTGCCAGCACGGGGAGCTCGGAGACCCAGTACTTC,CASTGSSETQYF
TRBD2,many,TRBV11-2,TRBJ2-5,TGTGCCAGCAGCCAATTAGCGGGAGTACTAGAGACCCAGTACTTC,CASSQLAGVLETQYF
NA,NA,TRBV7-9,TRBJ2-7,TGTGCGGCAAGCGGTTCTTCCTACGAGCAGTACTTC,CAASGSSYEQYF
NA,few,TRBV5-4,TRBJ2-7,TGTGCCAGCAGCTTCATTGGACATTCCTACGAGCAGTACTTC,CASSFIGHSYEQYF
NA,NA,TRBV5-5,TRBJ2-7,TGTGCCAGCAGCTTGGCCCCACAGCAAGTATACGAGCAGTACTTC,CASSLAPQQVYEQYF
TRBD1,few,TRBV18,TRBJ2-6,TGTGCCAGCTCACCGACAGGGGGCCACTCTGGGGCCAACGTCCTGACTTTC,CASSPTGGHSGANVLTF
NA,many,TRBV4-1,TRBJ2-7,TGCGCCAGCAGCCACTACTGGTCCCACGAGCAGTACTTC,CASSHYWSHEQYF
TRBD2,few,TRBV2,TRBJ2-5,TGTGCCAGCAGTGAATTAGCGGGGGAAGAGACCCAGTACTTC,CASSELAGEETQYF
NA,NA,TRBV4-3,TRBJ2-1,TGCGCCAGCAGCCAAGAAAACCGTTACAATGAGCAGTTCTTC,CASSQENRYNEQFF
NA,many,TRBV5-1,TRBJ2-1,TGCGCCAGCAGCTACGGCGTTCTTAGCGGTCGAGAGCAGTTCTTC,CASSYGVLSGREQFF
NA,many,TRBV6-5,TRBJ2-2,TGTGCCAGCAGTTACCCGACACCCTTCGGGGAGCTGTTTTTT,CASSYPTPFGELFF
NA,once,TRBV5-6,TRBJ2-5,TGTGCCATCGGCCCCGGGCGGGGCCTGCAAGAGACCCAGTACTTC,CAIGPGRGLQETQYF
NA,many,TRBV28,TRBJ1-5,TGTGCCAGCAGTTTCCCCTCTCGTGGCGGGTCTAGCAATCAGCCCCAGCATTTT,CASSFPSRGGSSNQPQHF
NA,few,TRBV25-1,TRBJ2-1,TGTGCCAGCAGTGACTTTGAGCAGTTCTTC,CASSDFEQFF